This is a list of T cell receptor beta chains from one sample in a study of T cells in Graves' hyperthyroidism and ophthalmopathy. Via MiXCR, TCRdb re-called the multiplex PCR reads, giving one row per CDR3 protein. Of 480,000 or so distinct CDR3 sequences listed, around 43% are singletons. The sequencing sample was made of peripheral blood or thyroid tissue (not recorded which). Receptors originate from an adult woman with Graves' disease, either hyperthyroidism or ophthalmopathy (not recorded which). Both conserved end residues are part of each CDR3. The order of the fields is CDR3 protein, CDR3 DNA, D gene, V gene, clone size, J gene. The D gene is left open where the match is weak. Not every row has a clone size; where given, it reads once, few, many or a size class.

CDR3 protein: CAIMLAGGGYEQYF; CDR3 DNA: TGTGCCATCATGCTGGCAGGGGGGGGCTACGAGCAGTACTTC; D gene: -; V gene: TRBV10-3; clone size: many; J gene: TRBJ2-7
CDR3 protein: CASSRVSGSSYEQYF; CDR3 DNA: TGTGCCAGCAGCCGCGTGTCCGGAAGCTCCTACGAGCAGTACTTC; D gene: -; V gene: TRBV7-9; clone size: once; J gene: TRBJ2-7
CDR3 protein: CSAGRGDPTGELFF; CDR3 DNA: TGCAGCGCTGGACGGGGGGACCCCACCGGGGAGCTGTTTTTT; D gene: TRBD2; V gene: TRBV29-1; clone size: once; J gene: TRBJ2-2
CDR3 protein: CASSVVQGQETQYF; CDR3 DNA: TGTGCCAGCAGCGTAGTCCAGGGACAAGAGACCCAGTACTTC; D gene: -; V gene: TRBV9; clone size: once; J gene: TRBJ2-5
CDR3 protein: CATSRDRGGEKLFF; CDR3 DNA: TGTGCCACCAGCAGAGATCGGGGCGGTGAAAAACTGTTTTTT; D gene: -; V gene: TRBV15; clone size: -; J gene: TRBJ1-4
CDR3 protein: CASLLEGQPQHF; CDR3 DNA: TGCGCCAGCTTATTGGAGGGTCAGCCCCAGCATTTT; D gene: -; V gene: TRBV10-1; clone size: -; J gene: TRBJ1-5
CDR3 protein: CASSTTTGRNSPLHF; CDR3 DNA: TGTGCCAGCAGTACCACGACAGGGAGGAATTCACCCCTCCACTTT; D gene: TRBD1; V gene: TRBV12-3/TRBV12-4; clone size: few; J gene: TRBJ1-6
CDR3 protein: CASSIGQDFSEQYF; CDR3 DNA: TGTGCCAGTAGTATCGGGCAGGATTTCTCCGAGCAGTACTTC; D gene: -; V gene: TRBV19; clone size: -; J gene: TRBJ2-7
CDR3 protein: CSARSWRDLMGETQYF; CDR3 DNA: TGCAGTGCTAGGAGTTGGAGAGACTTGATGGGAGAGACCCAGTACTTC; D gene: -; V gene: TRBV20-1; clone size: many; J gene: TRBJ2-5
CDR3 protein: CSASPSGDTPAELFF; CDR3 DNA: TGCAGTGCTAGTCCGTCAGGGGACACCCCCGCGGAGCTGTTTTTT; D gene: -; V gene: TRBV20-1; clone size: -; J gene: TRBJ2-2
CDR3 protein: CARGGTRSSGNTIYF; CDR3 DNA: TGTGCTAGAGGGGGGACACGGAGCTCTGGAAACACCATATATTTT; D gene: -; V gene: TRBV2; clone size: -; J gene: TRBJ1-3
CDR3 protein: CATSRADRGPGGYTF; CDR3 DNA: TGTGCCACCAGCAGAGCGGACAGGGGGCCAGGTGGCTACACCTTC; D gene: TRBD1; V gene: TRBV15; clone size: -; J gene: TRBJ1-2
CDR3 protein: CASKRGTEAFF; CDR3 DNA: TGTGCCAGTAAACGGGGGACTGAAGCTTTCTTT; D gene: -; V gene: TRBV19; clone size: -; J gene: TRBJ1-1
CDR3 protein: CATSRAWNEQYF; CDR3 DNA: TGTGCCACCAGCAGAGCTTGGAACGAGCAGTACTTC; D gene: -; V gene: TRBV15; clone size: few; J gene: TRBJ2-7
CDR3 protein: CASIPGQGNYEQYF; CDR3 DNA: TGCGCCAGTATTCCGGGACAGGGGAACTACGAGCAGTACTTC; D gene: TRBD1; V gene: TRBV10-2; clone size: -; J gene: TRBJ2-7
CDR3 protein: CSARIYRNTEAFF; CDR3 DNA: TGCAGTGCCAGAATTTACCGGAACACTGAAGCTTTCTTT; D gene: -; V gene: TRBV20-1; clone size: few; J gene: TRBJ1-1
CDR3 protein: CASSRLDSPLKGYTF; CDR3 DNA: TGTGCCAGCAGTCGACTTGACAGTCCTCTAAAAGGCTACACCTTC; D gene: -; V gene: TRBV6-4; clone size: -; J gene: TRBJ1-2
CDR3 protein: CSATSQGEQYF; CDR3 DNA: TGCAGTGCCACAAGCCAGGGGGAGCAGTACTTC; D gene: -; V gene: TRBV20-1; clone size: -; J gene: TRBJ2-7
CDR3 protein: CASSLASSPDIIGQPQHF; CDR3 DNA: TGTGCCAGCAGTCTAGCCAGCAGCCCGGACATAATTGGTCAGCCCCAGCATTTT; D gene: -; V gene: TRBV7-2; clone size: -; J gene: TRBJ1-5
CDR3 protein: CASSYYGETQYF; CDR3 DNA: TGTGCCAGCAGTTATTATGGCGAGACCCAGTACTTC; D gene: -; V gene: TRBV10-3; clone size: -; J gene: TRBJ2-5
CDR3 protein: CASSPSGGSFEQYF; CDR3 DNA: TGTGCCAGCAGTCCCTCGGGGGGCTCTTTTGAGCAGTACTTC; D gene: -; V gene: TRBV12-3/TRBV12-4; clone size: many; J gene: TRBJ2-7
CDR3 protein: CASSQGTRAEYGYTF; CDR3 DNA: TGTGCCAGCAGCCAAGGGACAAGGGCGGAGTATGGCTACACCTTC; D gene: -; V gene: TRBV3-1; clone size: few; J gene: TRBJ1-2
CDR3 protein: CASSVVAGVNTGELFF; CDR3 DNA: TGTGCCAGCAGCGTAGTAGCGGGTGTCAACACCGGGGAGCTGTTTTTT; D gene: TRBD2; V gene: TRBV9; clone size: -; J gene: TRBJ2-2
CDR3 protein: CASSESQADGYTF; CDR3 DNA: TGTGCCAGCAGTGAGTCACAGGCGGATGGCTACACCTTC; D gene: -; V gene: TRBV2; clone size: -; J gene: TRBJ1-2
CDR3 protein: CATSDLRLSGKNTGELFF; CDR3 DNA: TGTGCCACCAGTGATTTGCGATTGTCAGGGAAGAACACCGGGGAGCTGTTTTTT; D gene: -; V gene: TRBV24-1; clone size: -; J gene: TRBJ2-2
CDR3 protein: CASSSEYTNEKLFF; CDR3 DNA: TGTGCCAGCAGCTCAGAGTACACTAATGAAAAACTGTTTTTT; D gene: -; V gene: TRBV12-3/TRBV12-4; clone size: -; J gene: TRBJ1-4
CDR3 protein: CAIRGTEVETQYF; CDR3 DNA: TGTGCCATCAGGGGGACTGAGGTGGAGACCCAGTACTTC; D gene: -; V gene: TRBV10-3; clone size: -; J gene: TRBJ2-5
CDR3 protein: CAREVSNQPQHF; CDR3 DNA: TGTGCTAGAGAGGTCAGCAATCAGCCCCAGCATTTT; D gene: -; V gene: TRBV19; clone size: -; J gene: TRBJ1-5
CDR3 protein: CASSQPRGRRDTVETQYF; CDR3 DNA: TGTGCCAGCAGTCAGCCCAGGGGGCGTAGGGACACTGTCGAGACCCAGTACTTC; D gene: TRBD1; V gene: TRBV2; clone size: -; J gene: TRBJ2-5
CDR3 protein: CASSGSRGYTF; CDR3 DNA: TGTGCCAGCAGCGGATCCCGGGGCTACACCTTC; D gene: -; V gene: TRBV9; clone size: -; J gene: TRBJ1-2
CDR3 protein: CASSSPSGGSYEQYF; CDR3 DNA: TGTGCCAGCAGTTCGCCTAGCGGGGGCTCCTACGAGCAGTACTTC; D gene: TRBD2; V gene: TRBV27; clone size: -; J gene: TRBJ2-7
CDR3 protein: CASRDPGLDTEAFF; CDR3 DNA: TGTGCCAGCAGGGATCCGGGACTCGACACTGAAGCTTTCTTT; D gene: -; V gene: TRBV2; clone size: -; J gene: TRBJ1-1
CDR3 protein: CATSSHVLGTGGEEQYF; CDR3 DNA: TGTGCCACCAGCAGCCATGTCTTGGGGACAGGGGGAGAGGAGCAGTACTTC; D gene: TRBD1; V gene: TRBV15; clone size: -; J gene: TRBJ2-7
CDR3 protein: CATSETGTGELFF; CDR3 DNA: TGTGCCACCAGTGAGACCGGGACAGGGGAGCTGTTTTTT; D gene: -; V gene: TRBV24-1; clone size: -; J gene: TRBJ2-2
CDR3 protein: CASSFLGFQERGEAFF; CDR3 DNA: TGTGCCAGCAGCTTCCTAGGCTTTCAGGAACGGGGCGAAGCTTTCTTT; D gene: -; V gene: TRBV28; clone size: -; J gene: TRBJ1-1
CDR3 protein: CASSVGQGDDGYTF; CDR3 DNA: TGTGCCAGCAGCGTCGGACAGGGGGACGATGGCTACACCTTC; D gene: TRBD1; V gene: TRBV6-1; clone size: few; J gene: TRBJ1-2
CDR3 protein: CASSITGSSTDTQYF; CDR3 DNA: TGTGCCAGTAGTATTACCGGATCTAGCACAGATACGCAGTATTTT; D gene: -; V gene: TRBV19; clone size: -; J gene: TRBJ2-3
CDR3 protein: CASSQDRVVAGANVLTF; CDR3 DNA: TGTGCCAGCAGCCAGGACAGGGTTGTTGCTGGGGCCAACGTCCTGACTTTC; D gene: TRBD1; V gene: TRBV5-5; clone size: -; J gene: TRBJ2-6
CDR3 protein: CASSGSTGRFNEKLFF; CDR3 DNA: TGTGCCAGCAGTGGGAGTACCGGGCGGTTTAATGAAAAACTGTTTTTT; D gene: -; V gene: TRBV2; clone size: once; J gene: TRBJ1-4
CDR3 protein: CASILRLAGTSSYEQYF; CDR3 DNA: TGTGCCAGCATATTGCGACTAGCGGGAACTAGCTCCTACGAGCAGTACTTC; D gene: TRBD2; V gene: TRBV2; clone size: -; J gene: TRBJ2-7
CDR3 protein: CAWNRGMGDQPQHF; CDR3 DNA: TGTGCCTGGAACAGAGGGATGGGGGATCAGCCCCAGCATTTT; D gene: -; V gene: TRBV30; clone size: many; J gene: TRBJ1-5
CDR3 protein: CASSPDGFNYEQYF; CDR3 DNA: TGCGCCAGCAGTCCCGACGGATTTAACTACGAGCAGTACTTC; D gene: -; V gene: TRBV5-1; clone size: few; J gene: TRBJ2-7
CDR3 protein: CASSQVYEQYF; CDR3 DNA: TGTGCCAGCAGCCAAGTTTACGAGCAGTACTTC; D gene: -; V gene: TRBV3-1; clone size: many; J gene: TRBJ2-7
CDR3 protein: CASRGTGGSNQPQHF; CDR3 DNA: TGTGCCAGCAGGGGGACAGGGGGGAGCAATCAGCCCCAGCATTTT; D gene: TRBD1; V gene: TRBV7-2; clone size: many; J gene: TRBJ1-5
CDR3 protein: CSLRTSGSYNEQFF; CDR3 DNA: TGCAGCCTGAGGACTAGCGGGAGTTACAATGAGCAGTTCTTC; D gene: TRBD2; V gene: TRBV29-1; clone size: few; J gene: TRBJ2-1
CDR3 protein: CSVERDSRSQETQYF; CDR3 DNA: TGCAGCGTTGAAAGGGACAGCAGATCTCAAGAGACCCAGTACTTC; D gene: TRBD1; V gene: TRBV29-1; clone size: few; J gene: TRBJ2-5
CDR3 protein: CASRLAAYEQYF; CDR3 DNA: TGTGCCAGCCGACTTGCTGCCTACGAGCAGTACTTC; D gene: -; V gene: TRBV7-4; clone size: few; J gene: TRBJ2-7
CDR3 protein: CATGDSLGNTF; CDR3 DNA: TGTGCCACGGGGGACAGTCTAGGAAACACCTTC; D gene: TRBD1; V gene: TRBV15; clone size: -; J gene: TRBJ1-2
CDR3 protein: CSARAVLAGGPGYEQYF; CDR3 DNA: TGCAGTGCTAGAGCGGTACTAGCGGGAGGGCCTGGGTACGAGCAGTACTTC; D gene: TRBD2; V gene: TRBV20-1; clone size: many; J gene: TRBJ2-7